These T cell receptor beta chains were read from a single sample in a study of blood T cell repertoires in COVID-19. Libraries were prepared by immunoSEQ multiplex PCR; TCRdb keeps only in-frame clonotypes and omits some of them. The sample records 180,000 or so clones, roughly 86% being singletons. Material: peripheral blood. These receptors came from a man between 18 and 35 years old with acute or convalescent COVID-19. CDR3s include the opening cysteine and the closing phenylalanine or tryptophan. The D gene is left open where the match is weak. A row's size may be missing; if present it is once, few, many or a size class.

J gene,clone size,V gene,D gene,CDR3 DNA,CDR3 protein
TRBJ1-2,NA,TRBV25-1,NA,TGTGCCAGCAGTGGTATAGGCGGAATTAACTATGGCTACACCTTC,CASSGIGGINYGYTF
TRBJ2-3,NA,TRBV7-8,TRBD2,TGTGCCAGCAGCCCGACTGGGGGGCGGGGGGTGTCAGATACGCAGTATTTT,CASSPTGGRGVSDTQYF
TRBJ2-1,NA,TRBV24-1,TRBD1,TGTGCCACCAGTGTTCCAGGGGGTCGCAATGAGCAGTTCTTC,CATSVPGGRNEQFF
TRBJ1-4,once,TRBV30,NA,TGTGCCTGGAAACGAACGGGGAGGGCTAATGAAAAACTGTTTTTT,CAWKRTGRANEKLFF
TRBJ1-5,NA,TRBV2,NA,TGTGCCAGCAGCCACTTAGGGGGTGAGGGCAATCAGCCCCAGCATTTT,CASSHLGGEGNQPQHF
TRBJ1-2,NA,TRBV3-1/TRBV3-2,NA,TGTGCCAGCAGCCAAAGAGGGGGTAACTATGGCTACACCTTC,CASSQRGGNYGYTF
TRBJ1-5,NA,TRBV10-2,NA,TGCGCCAGCAGTGGGCGGAATATTGGTCAGCCCCAGCATTTT,CASSGRNIGQPQHF
TRBJ2-1,NA,TRBV7-8,NA,TGTGCCAGCATCAAAAGGGGGACGGCCAATGAGCAGTTCTTC,CASIKRGTANEQFF
TRBJ1-1,NA,TRBV7-9,TRBD1,TGTGCCAGCAGCCCCCCACGGACAGGGAACACTGAAGCTTTCTTT,CASSPPRTGNTEAFF
TRBJ1-1,NA,TRBV5-8,TRBD1,TGTGCCAGCACCCTTCTGAGACAGGGGACGGATGAAGCTTTCTTT,CASTLLRQGTDEAFF
TRBJ1-5,NA,TRBV25-1,NA,TGTGCCAGCAGTGACACATCGTCGCCCCAGCATTTT,CASSDTSSPQHF
TRBJ2-5,NA,TRBV4-1,NA,TGCGCCAGCAGCCAAGGGGCTAAACGGGAGACCCAGTACTTC,CASSQGAKRETQYF
TRBJ1-1,NA,TRBV5-1,TRBD1,TGCGCCAGCAGCTCAGGGGGCCAGGACACTGAAGCTTTCTTT,CASSSGGQDTEAFF
TRBJ1-6,NA,TRBV6-5,TRBD1,TGTGCCAGCAGCCCAACAGGGGGAACCAATTCACCCCTCCACTTT,CASSPTGGTNSPLHF
TRBJ2-5,NA,TRBV5-1,TRBD1,TGCGCCAGCAACAGACAGGGTAAGGCCGAAGAGACCCAGTACTTC,CASNRQGKAEETQYF
TRBJ1-6,NA,TRBV6-6,NA,TGTGCCAGCACTATCAACGCCTCACCCCTCCACTTT,CASTINASPLHF
TRBJ2-1,NA,TRBV7-9,NA,TGTGCCAGCACCTATAAGGGGGGGCCTGACAATGAGCAGTTCTTC,CASTYKGGPDNEQFF
TRBJ2-7,once,TRBV19,TRBD2,TGTGCCAGTAGCCTCACTAGCGGGGGGGCCTACGAGCAGTACTTC,CASSLTSGGAYEQYF
TRBJ1-2,NA,TRBV5-1,NA,TGCGCCAGCAGCCCGTCCACAGGGCAGGGCTATGGCTACACCTTC,CASSPSTGQGYGYTF
TRBJ2-2,NA,TRBV5-1,TRBD2,TGCGCCAGCAGCCCAAGGACTAGCGGGGATTCCGGGGAGCTGTTTTTT,CASSPRTSGDSGELFF
TRBJ2-7,NA,TRBV3-1/TRBV3-2,TRBD1,TGTGCCAGCAGCCACCAGGGGGCTTCCTACGAGCAGTACTTC,CASSHQGASYEQYF
TRBJ1-5,few,TRBV6-1,NA,TGTGCCAGCAGTGAAGAGGGGTTGAGCAATCAGCCCCAGCATTTT,CASSEEGLSNQPQHF
TRBJ2-5,few,TRBV7-6,TRBD2,TGTGCCAGCAGCTTAGCGGGACTAGTAAAAGAGACCCAGTACTTC,CASSLAGLVKETQYF